This TCR beta chain emerged from a study of blood T cell repertoires in COVID-19. Repertoires were generated with immunoSEQ multiplex PCR, while TCRdb's copy carries only in-frame clones and drops some. The table lists 300,000 to 450,000 clones, approximately 90% of them singletons, with about 1% in the top ten. With V trimmed by 5 bases and J by 0 bases, 8 bases remained unmatched. This CDR3 region has 18 residues. CDR1 is SGHTA and CDR2 is FQGTGA in the germline V gene. Each participant's cohort was designated according to participant-reported clinical history. Recovered status in Cohort 3 required two negative PCRs, clearance, or symptom resolution.

The chain employs TRBV7-3 and TRBJ2-1; 12 nucleotides agree with TRBD1. This TCR came from a man younger than 35 who had recovered from COVID-19. Sample: PBMCs or T cells enriched from blood (not recorded which). Written as DNA, the CDR3 is TGTGCCAGCAGCCCCTCCAGGGGACAGGGGGCCTCCTACAATGAGCAGTTCTTC. This sequence encodes CASSPSRGQGASYNEQFF.